Each of the 31 T cell receptor beta chains below was sequenced from the same sample in a study of Ad26.COV2.S vaccination and SARS-CoV-2 variants. Method: immunoSEQ multiplex PCR; TCRdb's copy keeps in-frame clones and lacks some. The table has fewer than 500,000 clones, about 90% seen once; the top ten hold 4.3%. Regarding treatment: roughly 18 received Ad26.COV2.S at low or high dose, single or two shots; about 5 received placebo; per-sample allocation not given. Day 63 after the first injection of vaccine or placebo was the sampling time. Sequencing used peripheral blood, obtained in a trial of Ad26.COV2.S vaccine versus placebo. These receptors were collected from a person between 18 and 65 years old who received the Ad26.COV2.S COVID-19 vaccine or a placebo.

This clone has only one observation. V usage is TRBV12-5 and J usage is TRBJ2-1; a possible D gene is TRBD2 (6 bases). CDR1 LGHNT and CDR2 FRNRAP come from the germline V gene. This CDR3 spans 17 amino acids. V gave up 1 base and J gave up 0 bases, with 13 bases separating them. Written as DNA, the CDR3 is TGTGCTAGTGGTTTGGCCAGGGCGGGGAGCTCCTACAATGAGCAGTTCTTC. It encodes CASGLARAGSSYNEQFF.

The V and J genes are TRBV12-5 and TRBJ2-2, with D perhaps TRBD2 (6 bases). With 7 bases removed from V and 5 bases from J, the gap between germline ends came to 17 bases. This CDR3 is 15 amino acids long. Germline CDR1 is LGHNT and CDR2 is FRNRAP. The CDR3 region is CASALVLRGTGELFF. The CDR3, as DNA: TGTGCTAGTGCCCTCGTACTCCGGGGGACCGGGGAGCTGTTTTTT.

The genes are TRBV7-8 and TRBJ2-7; TRBD2 agrees at 8 bases. The CDR3 is made up of 16 amino acids. The V gene end was trimmed by 1 base and the J gene end by 1 base; junction bases not matched to a gene: 6. CDR1 is SGHVS, CDR2 FQNEAQ, per germline. The CDR3 spells CASSLGEREISYEQYF. The CDR3 region has the DNA TGTGCCAGCAGCTTAGGTGAGCGGGAGATATCCTACGAGCAGTACTTC.

The V call is TRBV6-4, the J call TRBJ2-1, with a weak D call TRBD2 (6 bases). Germline V gene lookup returns CDR1 MRHNA and CDR2 SNTAGT. CDR3 length: 13 amino acids. The ends were cut back, 2 bases at V and 9 bases at J, with 11 bases in the middle. The chain's CDR3 is CASSDGSEGEQFF. CDR3 nucleotide sequence: TGTGCCAGCAGTGACGGATCGGAGGGTGAGCAGTTCTTC.

The rearrangement uses TRBV10-3 and TRBJ2-3; 11 bases fit TRBD2. V lost 6 bases, J lost 0 bases, and 11 bases stayed unmatched. Looked up from germline, CDR1 is ENHRY and CDR2 is SYGVKD. The CDR3 has 18 amino acids. The CDR3 sequence is CAIRPGLAVEGSTDTQYF. In DNA form, the CDR3 reads TGTGCCATCAGACCGGGACTAGCGGTAGAGGGTAGCACAGATACGCAGTATTTT.

The chain recombines TRBV7-9 with TRBJ2-3; 7 bases match TRBD1. The V gene end was trimmed by 4 bases and the J gene end by 2 bases; junction bases not matched to a gene: 6. This CDR3 is built from 15 residues. Germline CDR1 SEHNR, CDR2 FQNEAQ (reference sequence). The CDR3 DNA reads TGTGCCAGCAGCTCTCCGACAGGGATCACAGATACGCAGTATTTT. This encodes CASSSPTGITDTQYF.

CDR3: CASSPRDADYKNIQYF. CDR3 DNA: TGTGCCAGCAGCCCCCGGGATGCCGACTACAAAAACATTCAGTACTTC. The J gene is TRBJ2-4, the V gene TRBV3-1 (or the pseudogene TRBV3-2); TRBD2 might be the D (5 bases). V dropped 4 bases and J dropped 3 bases, with 16 bases sitting between them. The CDR3 has 16 residues. The V gene's germline CDR1 is LGHDT and CDR2 YNNKEL (reference sequence).

The chain uses TRBV15 and TRBJ2-3; 10 nucleotides match TRBD2. Germline lookup yields CDR1 LNHNV and CDR2 YYDKDF (reference sequence). After removal of 0 bases from V and 4 bases from J, the junction contained 4 bases not matched to a gene. The CDR3 is made up of 16 amino acids. Written as DNA, the CDR3 is TGTGCCACCAGCAGAGAGATGAGCGGGAGGGCAGATACGCAGTATTTT. This translates into CATSREMSGRADTQYF.

In this sample, this clone turned up once. The J gene is TRBJ2-3, the V gene TRBV5-1; D is uncertain. This CDR3 has 14 amino acids. Germline-derived CDR1 and CDR2 are SGHRS and YFSETQ. Trimming removed 1 base at V and 0 bases at J, with 6 bases between. The CDR3 sequence is CASSLFGSTDTQYF. CDR3 coding DNA: TGCGCCAGCAGCTTGTTCGGGAGCACAGATACGCAGTATTTT.

As to this clone: A junction boundary mismatches the germline segment, possibly from a read error. The chain links TRBV4-3 to TRBJ2-1; 10 positions agree with TRBD2. Germline V gene sequence: CDR1 LGHNA, CDR2 YSLEER. The CDR3 covers 21 residues. The CDR3 DNA reads TGCACCAGCAGCCCGAACGTCCTAGCGGGAGCCCTTGGAGACGCTCGCAATGAGCAGTTCTTC. Residues: CTSSPNVLAGALGDARNEQFF.

This chain uses TRBV27 with TRBJ2-3; D gene ambiguous. Germline-derived CDR1 and CDR2 are MNHEY and SMNVEV (reference sequence). The V gene lost 6 bases and the J gene lost 0 bases, with 4 bases spanning the gap. This CDR3 has 12 residues. CDR3 region: CASSRSTDTQYF. CDR3 sequence (DNA): TGTGCCAGCAGCCGAAGCACAGATACGCAGTATTTT.

This clone appeared a few times. The chain joins TRBV12-3 or TRBV12-4 to TRBJ2-7, with D uncertain. The V and J ends lost 4 bases and 6 bases respectively, with 13 bases between them. CDR3 length equals 13 residues. The CDR3 nucleotides read TGTGCCAGCAGTTGGACCGGCACGGGCGAGCAGTACTTC. The encoded protein is CASSWTGTGEQYF.

The chain combines TRBV7-8 with TRBJ2-2; perhaps TRBD1 as D (5 bases). This CDR3 comprises 13 residues. The germline gives CDR1 SGHVS, CDR2 FQNEAQ. The V and J ends lost 6 bases and 6 bases respectively, with 11 bases between them. The CDR3 DNA follows: TGTGCCAGCAGTCTCTTAGGGGCCGGGGAGCTGTTTTTT. Translated: CASSLLGAGELFF.

CDR3 residues: CASRQGTSGGGEQFF. DNA for the CDR3: TGTGCCAGCAGACAAGGGACTAGCGGGGGGGGAGAGCAGTTCTTC. The chain joins TRBV28 to TRBJ2-1, with 16 nucleotides matching TRBD2. The CDR3 has 15 residues. Trimming at V came to 6 bases and at J to 10 bases, leaving 6 bases not matched to a gene. Germline-derived CDR1 and CDR2 are MDHEN and SYDVKM.

The chain links TRBV27 to TRBJ2-2, with 7 nucleotides matching TRBD2. Losses at the gene ends were 1 base for V and 3 bases for J; bases not matched to a gene: 5. Germline loops: CDR1 MNHEY, CDR2 SMNVEV (reference sequence). The CDR3 contains 16 residues. CDR3 nucleotides: TGTGCCAGCAGTTTATTTTCTAGCGGCTACACCGGGGAGCTGTTTTTT. Amino acid sequence: CASSLFSSGYTGELFF.

J is TRBJ1-2 and V is TRBV28; maybe TRBD1 (5 bases). Deletions cut 5 bases from V and 8 bases from J, with 18 bases between. Germline V gene lookup returns CDR1 MDHEN and CDR2 SYDVKM. The CDR3 covers 14 residues. The CDR3 DNA reads TGTGCCAGCAGTCTGGGGACGGCCTGGTCAGGCTACACCTTC. Translated, it gives CASSLGTAWSGYTF.

In its sample, this clone was seen once. Here the CDR3 reads CASSHHREYEQYF. CDR3 bases: TGTGCCAGCAGCCACCACAGGGAGTACGAGCAGTACTTC. The gene calls are TRBV7-9 and TRBJ2-7; D may be TRBD1 (6 bases). Germline CDR1 is SEHNR and CDR2 is FQNEAQ (reference sequence). Deletions cut 5 bases from V and 4 bases from J, with 12 bases between. This CDR3 region has 13 residues.

V is TRBV15 and J is TRBJ1-6; D is undetermined. Germline assignment: CDR1 LNHNV and CDR2 YYDKDF (reference sequence). The CDR3 is 14 amino acids. V was clipped by 0 bases and J by 4 bases, with 4 bases between them. The CDR3 sequence: CATSRDTYNSPLHF. The CDR3 nucleotides read TGTGCCACCAGCAGAGATACTTATAATTCACCCCTCCACTTT.

The chain uses TRBV12-3 or TRBV12-4 and TRBJ2-1, with TRBD2 matching 8 bases. This CDR3 comprises 13 residues. With 6 bases clipped from V and 10 bases from J, the junction kept 8 bases outside the gene matches. The CDR3 region has the DNA TGTGCCAGCAGGCGGGAGGCTGCAGGGGAGCAGTTCTTC. Amino acid sequence: CASRREAAGEQFF.

The chain links TRBV7-9 to TRBJ2-2, with D perhaps matching TRBD1 (5 bases). The CDR3 contains 17 residues. V lost 5 bases, J lost 3 bases, and 19 bases lay in between. Germline CDR1 SEHNR, CDR2 FQNEAQ (reference sequence). The CDR3: CASSPNPNDSDTGELFF. The DNA for the CDR3 is TGTGCCAGCAGCCCAAACCCCAATGACAGCGACACCGGGGAGCTGTTTTTT.

The chain couples TRBV28 to TRBJ2-5; D possibly uses TRBD1 or TRBD2 (5 bases each). V shed 6 bases and J shed 2 bases, with 13 bases lying between them. The germline CDR1 and CDR2 sequences are MDHEN and SYDVKM. The CDR3 contains 14 residues. The chain's CDR3 is CASSPNRRQETQYF. Written as DNA, the CDR3 is TGTGCCAGCAGCCCGAACAGGAGGCAAGAGACCCAGTACTTC.

The rearrangement uses TRBV9 and TRBJ2-1; 10 bases line up with TRBD1. Germline V gene sequence: CDR1 SGDLS, CDR2 YYNGEE. The CDR3 loop spans 15 amino acids. Trimming removed 2 bases from V and 7 bases from J; junction bases left unmatched: 6. CDR3: CASSVRGTGVNEQFF. As DNA, the CDR3 is TGTGCCAGCAGCGTCCGAGGGACAGGGGTAAATGAGCAGTTCTTC.

CDR3 protein: CATSDPTAARGYTDTQYF. The CDR3 region has the DNA TGTGCCACCAGTGACCCAACAGCGGCGCGGGGATACACAGATACGCAGTATTTT. This sequence joins TRBV24-1 and TRBJ2-3, with D tentatively TRBD2 (6 bases). From germline, CDR1 is KGHDR and CDR2 SFDVKD. V shed 4 bases and J shed 2 bases, with 21 bases lying between them. This CDR3 is built from 18 residues.

This chain connects TRBV6-6 to TRBJ2-7; 7 bases match TRBD2. V trimming: 5 bases; J trimming: 3 bases; junction bases outside the gene matches: 4. This CDR3 has 13 amino acids. The germline CDR1 and CDR2 sequences are MNHNY and SVGAGI (reference sequence). This CDR3 is CASSTRGVYEQYF. The CDR3 nucleotides read TGTGCCAGCAGTACCCGGGGGGTCTACGAGCAGTACTTC.

The chain couples TRBV28 to TRBJ2-7; 7 bases agree with TRBD1. V trimming: 4 bases; J trimming: 3 bases; junction bases outside the gene matches: 12. This CDR3 comprises 16 residues. Germline CDR1 is MDHEN and CDR2 is SYDVKM. The CDR3 DNA is TGTGCCAGCAGTTCCCGAGACAGGCAGGGGGACTACGAGCAGTACTTC. Its translation is CASSSRDRQGDYEQYF.

V gene TRBV11-3 combines with J gene TRBJ2-5; 11 bases are a match to TRBD2. Germline CDR1 reads SGHNT; CDR2 reads YENEEA. V dropped 5 bases and J dropped 1; count of bases not matched to a gene: 3. This CDR3 region has 15 residues. The CDR3 nucleotides read TGTGCCAGCAGCCGCGGACTAGCGGGCCAAGAGACCCAGTACTTC. Its protein is CASSRGLAGQETQYF.

V gene TRBV6-5 combines with J gene TRBJ1-2; TRBD1 might be the D (5 bases). Germline V gene sequence: CDR1 MNHEY, CDR2 SVGAGI. V lost 6 bases and J 2 bases, leaving 10 bases between the germline ends. CDR3 length: 13 amino acids. The CDR3, as DNA: TGTGCCAGCAGCCTCCGGGACAACTATGGCTACACCTTC. This sequence encodes CASSLRDNYGYTF.

This chain uses TRBV7-9 with TRBJ2-4, with 9 bases aligning to TRBD2. The J segment lost 0 bases and the V segment lost 0 bases, leaving 6 bases of the junction unmatched. Germline-derived CDR1 and CDR2 are SEHNR and FQNEAQ (reference sequence). The CDR3 loop spans 18 amino acids. CDR3: CASSLALAGILAKNIQYF. The CDR3 DNA reads TGTGCCAGCAGCTTAGCACTAGCGGGCATACTAGCCAAAAACATTCAGTACTTC.

The chain joins TRBV7-9 to TRBJ2-1; 10 bases are shared with TRBD2. This CDR3 region has 14 residues. V dropped 3 bases and J dropped 8; count of bases not matched to a gene: 4. The germline gives CDR1 SEHNR, CDR2 FQNEAQ (reference sequence). The CDR3 protein is CASSFSGRRDEQFF. The CDR3 DNA follows: TGTGCCAGCAGCTTTAGCGGGAGGAGGGATGAGCAGTTCTTC.

The rearrangement joins TRBV20-1 to TRBJ2-3; TRBD2 matches at 11 bases. The germline gives CDR1 DFQATT, CDR2 SNEGSKA (reference sequence). V trimming: 3 bases; J trimming: 4 bases; junction bases outside the gene matches: 9. The CDR3 is 16 amino acids. For the CDR3, the DNA is TGCAGTGCTAGTCCTGAACCGGGACTAGCGGCAGATACGCAGTATTTT. Residues: CSASPEPGLAADTQYF.

The V and J genes are TRBV7-2 and TRBJ2-5; TRBD2 matches at 8 bases. The CDR3 sequence is 16 residues long. Trimming took 6 bases from V and 4 from J; bases not matched to a gene: 13. Looked up from germline, CDR1 is SGHTA and CDR2 is FQGNSA. The CDR3 reads CASRPSAGAGAETQYF. The CDR3 bases are TGTGCCAGCAGACCGAGCGCGGGAGCGGGGGCAGAGACCCAGTACTTC.